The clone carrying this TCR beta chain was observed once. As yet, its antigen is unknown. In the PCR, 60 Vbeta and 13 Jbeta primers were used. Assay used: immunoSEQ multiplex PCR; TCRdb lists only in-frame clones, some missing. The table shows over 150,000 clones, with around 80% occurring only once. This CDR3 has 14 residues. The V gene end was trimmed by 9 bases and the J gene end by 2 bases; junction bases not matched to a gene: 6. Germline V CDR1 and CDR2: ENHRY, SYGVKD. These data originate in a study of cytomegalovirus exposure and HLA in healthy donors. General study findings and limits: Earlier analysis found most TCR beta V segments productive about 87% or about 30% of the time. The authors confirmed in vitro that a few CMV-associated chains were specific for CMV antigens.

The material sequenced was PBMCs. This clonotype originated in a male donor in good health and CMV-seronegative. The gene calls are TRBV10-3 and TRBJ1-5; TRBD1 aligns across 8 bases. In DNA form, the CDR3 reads TGTGCCATTGGTGCGGGACAGGGCAATCAGCCCCAGCATTTT. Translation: CAIGAGQGNQPQHF.